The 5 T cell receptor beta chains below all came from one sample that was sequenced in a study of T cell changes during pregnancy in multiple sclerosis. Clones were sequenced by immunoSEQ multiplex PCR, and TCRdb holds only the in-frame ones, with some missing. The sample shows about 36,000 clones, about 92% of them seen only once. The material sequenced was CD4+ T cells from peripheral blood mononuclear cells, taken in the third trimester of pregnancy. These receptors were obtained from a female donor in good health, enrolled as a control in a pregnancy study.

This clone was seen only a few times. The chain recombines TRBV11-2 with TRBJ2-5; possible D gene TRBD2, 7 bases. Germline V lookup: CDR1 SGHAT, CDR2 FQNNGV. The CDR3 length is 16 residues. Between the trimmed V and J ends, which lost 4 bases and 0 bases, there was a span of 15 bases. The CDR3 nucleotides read TGTGCCAGCAGCTCCCGGGGGGCGACCAACCAAGAGACCCAGTACTTC. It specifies CASSSRGATNQETQYF.

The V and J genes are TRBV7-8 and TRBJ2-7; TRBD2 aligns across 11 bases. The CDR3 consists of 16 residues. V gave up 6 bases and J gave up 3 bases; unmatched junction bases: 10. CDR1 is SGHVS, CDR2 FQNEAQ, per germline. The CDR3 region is CASSQDPGLADYEQYF. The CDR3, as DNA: TGTGCCAGCAGTCAGGACCCGGGACTAGCGGACTACGAGCAGTACTTC.

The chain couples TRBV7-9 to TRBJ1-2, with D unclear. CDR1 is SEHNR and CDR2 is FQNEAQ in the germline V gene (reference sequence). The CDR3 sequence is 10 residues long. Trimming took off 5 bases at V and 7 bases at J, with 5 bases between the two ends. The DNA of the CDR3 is TGTGCCAGCAGCGAAGCTGGCTACACCTTC. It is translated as CASSEAGYTF.

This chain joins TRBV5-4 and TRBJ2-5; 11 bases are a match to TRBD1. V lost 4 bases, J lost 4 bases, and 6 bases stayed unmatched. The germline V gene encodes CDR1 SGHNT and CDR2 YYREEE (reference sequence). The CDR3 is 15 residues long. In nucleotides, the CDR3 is TGTGCCAGCAGCCTCGGACAGGGGGCCCGAGAGACCCAGTACTTC. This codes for CASSLGQGARETQYF.

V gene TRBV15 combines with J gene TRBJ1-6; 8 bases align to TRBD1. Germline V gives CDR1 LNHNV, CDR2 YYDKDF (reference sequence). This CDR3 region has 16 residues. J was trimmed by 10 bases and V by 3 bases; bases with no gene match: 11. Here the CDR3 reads CATSSKIGQGRSPLHF. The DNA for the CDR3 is TGTGCCACCAGCAGCAAAATAGGACAGGGAAGATCACCCCTCCACTTT.